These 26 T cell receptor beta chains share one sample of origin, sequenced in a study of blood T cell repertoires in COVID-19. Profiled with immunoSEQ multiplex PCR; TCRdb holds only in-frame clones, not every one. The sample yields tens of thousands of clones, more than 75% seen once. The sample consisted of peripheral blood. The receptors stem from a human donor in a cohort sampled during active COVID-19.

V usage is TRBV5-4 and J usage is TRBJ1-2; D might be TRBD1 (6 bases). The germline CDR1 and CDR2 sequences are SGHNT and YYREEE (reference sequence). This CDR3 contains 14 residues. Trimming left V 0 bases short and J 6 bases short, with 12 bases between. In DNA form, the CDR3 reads TGTGCCAGCAGCTTGGATCGGTCAGGGGATGGCTACACCTTC. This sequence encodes CASSLDRSGDGYTF.

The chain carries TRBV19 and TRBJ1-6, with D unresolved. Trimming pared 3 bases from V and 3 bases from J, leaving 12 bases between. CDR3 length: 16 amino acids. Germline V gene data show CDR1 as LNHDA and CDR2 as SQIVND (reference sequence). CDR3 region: CASSIQDPSYNSPLHF. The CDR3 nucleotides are TGTGCCAGTAGTATTCAAGATCCGAGCTATAATTCACCCCTCCACTTT.

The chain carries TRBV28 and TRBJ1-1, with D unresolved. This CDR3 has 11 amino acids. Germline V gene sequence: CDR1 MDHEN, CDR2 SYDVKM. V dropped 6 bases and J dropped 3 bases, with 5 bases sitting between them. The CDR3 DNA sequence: TGTGCCAGCAGGAGATACACTGAAGCTTTCTTT. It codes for CASRRYTEAFF.

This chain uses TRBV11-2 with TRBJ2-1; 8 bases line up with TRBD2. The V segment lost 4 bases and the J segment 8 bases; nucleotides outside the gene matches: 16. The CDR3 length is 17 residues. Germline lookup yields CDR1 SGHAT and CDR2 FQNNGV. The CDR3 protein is CASSSPGGVKRGDEQFF. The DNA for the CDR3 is TGTGCCAGCAGCTCCCCGGGGGGGGTAAAGAGGGGCGATGAGCAGTTCTTC.

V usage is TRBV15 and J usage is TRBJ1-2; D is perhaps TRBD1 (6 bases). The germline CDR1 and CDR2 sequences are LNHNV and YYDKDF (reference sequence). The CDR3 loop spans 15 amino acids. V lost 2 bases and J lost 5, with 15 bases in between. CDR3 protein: CATSRPTGIEYGYTF. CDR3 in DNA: TGTGCCACCAGCAGACCCACAGGGATCGAGTATGGCTACACCTTC.

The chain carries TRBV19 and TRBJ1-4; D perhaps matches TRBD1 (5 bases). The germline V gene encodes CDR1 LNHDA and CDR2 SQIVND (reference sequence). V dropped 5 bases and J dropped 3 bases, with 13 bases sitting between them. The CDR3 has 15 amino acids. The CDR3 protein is CASSFQGSSNEKLFF. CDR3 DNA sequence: TGTGCCAGTAGTTTCCAGGGTAGCTCTAATGAAAAACTGTTTTTT.

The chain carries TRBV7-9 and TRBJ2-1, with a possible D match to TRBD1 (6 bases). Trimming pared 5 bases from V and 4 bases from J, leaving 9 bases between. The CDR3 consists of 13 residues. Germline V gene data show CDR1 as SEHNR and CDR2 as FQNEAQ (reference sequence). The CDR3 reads CASSPDRYNEQFF. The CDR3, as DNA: TGTGCCAGCAGCCCCGACAGGTACAATGAGCAGTTCTTC.

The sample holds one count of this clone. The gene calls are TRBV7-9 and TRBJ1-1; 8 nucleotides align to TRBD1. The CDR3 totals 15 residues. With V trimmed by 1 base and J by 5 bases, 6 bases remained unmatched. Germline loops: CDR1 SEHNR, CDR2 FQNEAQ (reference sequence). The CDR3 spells CASSLEARGRTEAFF. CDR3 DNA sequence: TGTGCCAGCAGCTTAGAGGCCAGGGGGCGGACTGAAGCTTTCTTT.

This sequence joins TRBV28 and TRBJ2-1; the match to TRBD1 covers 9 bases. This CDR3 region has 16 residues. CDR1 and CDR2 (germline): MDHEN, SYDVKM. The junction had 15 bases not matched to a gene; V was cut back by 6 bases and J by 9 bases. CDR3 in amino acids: CASSPGPNRGQGEQFF. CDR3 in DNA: TGTGCCAGCAGCCCCGGGCCCAACAGGGGGCAAGGTGAGCAGTTCTTC. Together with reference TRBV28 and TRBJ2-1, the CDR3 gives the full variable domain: DVKVTQSSRYLVKRTGEKVFLECVQDMDHENMFWYRQDPGLGLRLIYFSYDVKMKEKGDIPEGYSVSREKKERFSLILESASTNQTSMYLCASSPGPNRGQGEQFFGPGTRLTVL.

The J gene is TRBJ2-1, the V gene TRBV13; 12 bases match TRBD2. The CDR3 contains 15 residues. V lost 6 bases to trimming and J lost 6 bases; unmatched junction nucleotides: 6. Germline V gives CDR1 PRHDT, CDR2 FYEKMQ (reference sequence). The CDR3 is CASSRGLAGPNEQFF. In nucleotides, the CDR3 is TGTGCCAGCAGTCGGGGACTAGCGGGCCCCAATGAGCAGTTCTTC.

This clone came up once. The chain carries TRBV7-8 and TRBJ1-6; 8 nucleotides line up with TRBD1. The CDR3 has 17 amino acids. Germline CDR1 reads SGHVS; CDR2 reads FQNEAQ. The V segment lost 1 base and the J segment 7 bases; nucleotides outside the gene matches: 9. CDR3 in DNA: TGTGCCAGCAGCTTAGTAGCGCCGGGACAGGTGAATTCACCCCTCCACTTT. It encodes CASSLVAPGQVNSPLHF.

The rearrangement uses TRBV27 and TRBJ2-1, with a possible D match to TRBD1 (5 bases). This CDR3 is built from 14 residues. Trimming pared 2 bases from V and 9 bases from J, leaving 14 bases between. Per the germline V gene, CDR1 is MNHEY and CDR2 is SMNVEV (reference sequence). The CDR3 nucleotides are TGTGCCAGCAGTTTAAGGCAGGGTGGCAGTGAGCAGTTCTTC. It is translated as CASSLRQGGSEQFF.

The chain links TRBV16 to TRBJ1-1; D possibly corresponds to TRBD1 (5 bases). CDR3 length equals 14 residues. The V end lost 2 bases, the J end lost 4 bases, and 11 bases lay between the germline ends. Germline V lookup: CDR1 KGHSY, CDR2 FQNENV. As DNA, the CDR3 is TGTGCCAGCAGCCAAGGGCAGGGTCGCACTGAAGCTTTCTTT. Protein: CASSQGQGRTEAFF.

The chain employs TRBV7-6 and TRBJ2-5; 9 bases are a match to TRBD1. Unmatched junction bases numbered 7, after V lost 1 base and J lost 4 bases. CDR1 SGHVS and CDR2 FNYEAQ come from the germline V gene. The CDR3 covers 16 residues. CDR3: CASSLGGQGLVETQYF. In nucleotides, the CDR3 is TGTGCCAGCAGCTTAGGGGGACAGGGTCTTGTAGAGACCCAGTACTTC.

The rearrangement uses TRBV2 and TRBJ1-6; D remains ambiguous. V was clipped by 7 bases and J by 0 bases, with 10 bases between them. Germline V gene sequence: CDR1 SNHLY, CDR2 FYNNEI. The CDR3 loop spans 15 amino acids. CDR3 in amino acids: CASMRESSYNSPLHF. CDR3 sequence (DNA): TGTGCCAGCATGCGGGAGAGCTCCTATAATTCACCCCTCCACTTT. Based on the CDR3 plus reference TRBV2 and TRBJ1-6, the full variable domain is EPEVTQTPSHQVTQMGQEVILRCVPISNHLYFYWYRQILGQKVEFLVSFYNNEISEKSEIFDDQFSVERPDGSNFTLKIRSTKLEDSAMYFCASMRESSYNSPLHFGNGTRLTVT.

The CDR3 loop reads CASSLGDRGRETQYF. The CDR3 DNA sequence: TGTGCCAGCAGCTTGGGGGACAGAGGTCGAGAGACCCAGTACTTC. The rearrangement links TRBV5-8 to TRBJ2-5, with 7 bases lining up with TRBD1. The CDR3 contains 15 residues. V dropped 0 bases and J dropped 4; count of bases not matched to a gene: 6. CDR1 SGHTS and CDR2 YDEGEE come from the germline V gene.

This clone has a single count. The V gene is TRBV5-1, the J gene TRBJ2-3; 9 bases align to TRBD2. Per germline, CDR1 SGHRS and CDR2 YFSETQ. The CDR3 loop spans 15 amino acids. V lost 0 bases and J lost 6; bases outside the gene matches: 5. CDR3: CASSLAASGVDTQYF. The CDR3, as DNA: TGCGCCAGCAGCTTGGCGGCTAGCGGGGTTGATACGCAGTATTTT.

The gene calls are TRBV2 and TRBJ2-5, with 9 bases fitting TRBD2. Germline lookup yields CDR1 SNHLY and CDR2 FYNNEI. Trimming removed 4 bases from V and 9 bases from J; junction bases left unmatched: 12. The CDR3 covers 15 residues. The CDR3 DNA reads TGTGCCAGCAGTGTAGGTAGCGGGGGACCCCTACCCCAGTACTTC. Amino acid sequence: CASSVGSGGPLPQYF. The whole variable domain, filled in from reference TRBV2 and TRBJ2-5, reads EPEVTQTPSHQVTQMGQEVILRCVPISNHLYFYWYRQILGQKVEFLVSFYNNEISEKSEIFDDQFSVERPDGSNFTLKIRSTKLEDSAMYFCASSVGSGGPLPQYFGPGTRLLVL.

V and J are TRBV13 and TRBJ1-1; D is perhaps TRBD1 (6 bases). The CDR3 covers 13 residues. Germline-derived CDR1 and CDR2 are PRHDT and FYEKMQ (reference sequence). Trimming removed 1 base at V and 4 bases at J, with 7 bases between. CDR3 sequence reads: CASSLAQGTEAFF. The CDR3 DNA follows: TGTGCCAGCAGCTTAGCACAGGGCACTGAAGCTTTCTTT.

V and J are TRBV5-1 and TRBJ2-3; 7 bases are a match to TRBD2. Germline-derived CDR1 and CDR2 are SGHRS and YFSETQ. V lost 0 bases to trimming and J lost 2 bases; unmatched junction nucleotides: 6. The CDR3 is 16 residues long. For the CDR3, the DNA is TGCGCCAGCAGCTTGGAGACCGGGACTATCACAGATACGCAGTATTTT. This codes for CASSLETGTITDTQYF.

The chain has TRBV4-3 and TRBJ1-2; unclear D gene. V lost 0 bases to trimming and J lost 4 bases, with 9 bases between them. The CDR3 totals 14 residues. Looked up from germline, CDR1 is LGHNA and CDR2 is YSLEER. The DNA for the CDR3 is TGCGCCAGCAGCCAAGATCCGCAGATCTATGGCTACACCTTC. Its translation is CASSQDPQIYGYTF.

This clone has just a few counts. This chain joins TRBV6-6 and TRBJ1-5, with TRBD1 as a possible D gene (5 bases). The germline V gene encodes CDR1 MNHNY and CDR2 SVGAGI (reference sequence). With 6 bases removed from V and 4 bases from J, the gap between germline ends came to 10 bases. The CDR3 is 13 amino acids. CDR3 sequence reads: CASSVRANQPQHF. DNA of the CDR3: TGTGCCAGCAGCGTCAGGGCGAATCAGCCCCAGCATTTT.

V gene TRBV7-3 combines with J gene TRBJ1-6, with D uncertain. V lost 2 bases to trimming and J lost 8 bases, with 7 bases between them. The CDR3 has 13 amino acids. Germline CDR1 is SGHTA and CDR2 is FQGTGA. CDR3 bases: TGTGCCAGCAGCTTAGGTTCGGATTCACCCCTCCACTTT. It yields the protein CASSLGSDSPLHF.

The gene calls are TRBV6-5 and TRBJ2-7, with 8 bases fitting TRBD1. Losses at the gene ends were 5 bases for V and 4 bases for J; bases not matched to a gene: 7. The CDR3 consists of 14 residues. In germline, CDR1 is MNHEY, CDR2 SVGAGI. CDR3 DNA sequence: TGTGCCAGCAGTCGAGCAACAGGGGGGTACGAGCAGTACTTC. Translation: CASSRATGGYEQYF.

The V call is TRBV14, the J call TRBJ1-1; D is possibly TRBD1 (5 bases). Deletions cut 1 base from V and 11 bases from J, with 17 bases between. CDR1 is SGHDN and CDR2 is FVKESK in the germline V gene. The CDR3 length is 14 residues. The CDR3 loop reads CASSQAGVSSRAFF. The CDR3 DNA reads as TGTGCCAGCAGCCAAGCGGGGGTCAGCTCGAGGGCTTTCTTT.

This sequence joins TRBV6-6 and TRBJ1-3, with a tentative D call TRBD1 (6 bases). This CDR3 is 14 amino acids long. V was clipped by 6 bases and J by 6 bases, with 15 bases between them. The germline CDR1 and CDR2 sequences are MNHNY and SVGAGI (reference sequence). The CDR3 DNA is TGTGCCAGCAGAACAACAGGGAATAAAAACACCATATATTTT. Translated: CASRTTGNKNTIYF.